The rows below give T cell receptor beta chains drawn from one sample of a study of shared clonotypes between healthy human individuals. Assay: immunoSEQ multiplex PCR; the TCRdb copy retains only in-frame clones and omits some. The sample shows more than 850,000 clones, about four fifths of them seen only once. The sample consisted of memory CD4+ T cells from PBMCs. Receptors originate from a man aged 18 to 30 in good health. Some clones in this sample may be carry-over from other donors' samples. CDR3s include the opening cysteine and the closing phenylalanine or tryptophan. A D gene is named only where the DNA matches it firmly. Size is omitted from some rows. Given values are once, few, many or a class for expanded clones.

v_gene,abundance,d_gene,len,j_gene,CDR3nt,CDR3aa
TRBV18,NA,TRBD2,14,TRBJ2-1,TGTGCCAGCTCACGCCGGGGGGCCTACAATGAGCAGTTCTTC,CASSRRGAYNEQFF
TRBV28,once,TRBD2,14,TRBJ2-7,TGTGCCAGCGCGACTAGCGGGAGATCGTACGAGCAGTACTTC,CASATSGRSYEQYF
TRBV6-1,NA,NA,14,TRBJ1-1,TGTGCCAGCAGTGAAGGCCCCATGAGGGCTGAAGCTTTCTTT,CASSEGPMRAEAFF
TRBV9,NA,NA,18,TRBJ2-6,TGTGCCAGCAGCCCGGCCGGGACGGTATTCTCTGGGGCCAACGTCCTGACTTTC,CASSPAGTVFSGANVLTF
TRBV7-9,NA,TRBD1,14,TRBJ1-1,TGTGCCAGCAGCTTGGCAGGGGGGCACACTGAAGCTTTCTTT,CASSLAGGHTEAFF
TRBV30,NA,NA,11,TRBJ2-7,TGTGCCTGGAGCGGACCCGGTGAGCAGTACTTC,CAWSGPGEQYF
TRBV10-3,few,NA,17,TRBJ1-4,TGTGCCATCAGTGAGTCGTACGCGGCAGGAGGAAGCGAAAAACTGTTTTTT,CAISESYAAGGSEKLFF
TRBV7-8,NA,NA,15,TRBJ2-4,TGTGCCAGCAGCTTAAGAACGACTGAGCAAAACATTCAGTACTTC,CASSLRTTEQNIQYF
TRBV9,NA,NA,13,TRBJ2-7,TGTGCCAGCAGCCGATCGGGGTCCTACGAGCAGTACTTC,CASSRSGSYEQYF
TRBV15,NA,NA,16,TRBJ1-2,TGTGCCACCAGCAGAGATCAAGGGGACCCTTTCTATGGCTACACCTTC,CATSRDQGDPFYGYTF
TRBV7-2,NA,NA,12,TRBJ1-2,TGTGCCAGCAGCTTTCCCCAATATGGCTACACCTTC,CASSFPQYGYTF